The 10 T cell receptor beta chains below all came from one sample that was sequenced in a study of T cell responses to AZD1222 COVID-19 vaccine. Only in-frame clones appear in the TCRdb table, and some are missing; sequencing was by immunoSEQ multiplex PCR. The sample consists of approximately 150,000 clones, about 90% of them appearing once. The sequences come from peripheral blood, collected on day 0 of MenACWY control vaccination. The receptors here all came from an adult in good health.

The chain joins TRBV18 to TRBJ1-1; D gene unclear. The germline V gene encodes CDR1 KGHSH and CDR2 LQKENI. V was pared by 6 bases and J by 1 base, with 15 bases between. This CDR3 contains 15 residues. DNA for the CDR3: TGTGCCAGCTCCCTGGGAGGGCCTCCGAACACTGAAGCTTTCTTT. Encoded protein: CASSLGGPPNTEAFF.

The chain is built from TRBV3-1 (or the pseudogene TRBV3-2) and TRBJ2-5; D perhaps matches TRBD2 (6 bases). Looked up from germline, CDR1 is LGHDT and CDR2 is YNNKEL (reference sequence). This CDR3 comprises 16 residues. The V end lost 4 bases, the J end lost 4 bases, and 19 bases lay between the germline ends. For the CDR3, the DNA is TGTGCCAGCAGCCCCCTCCGACGGGAGCTTGTAGAGACCCAGTACTTC. Translated, it gives CASSPLRRELVETQYF.

The chain has TRBV27 and TRBJ1-5; D might be TRBD1 (5 bases). CDR3 size: 15 residues. V lost 2 bases, J lost 1 base, and 9 bases lay in between. Germline CDR1 and CDR2: MNHEY and SMNVEV (reference sequence). CDR3: CASSLGTLSNQPQHF. CDR3 coding DNA: TGTGCCAGCAGTTTAGGGACCTTAAGCAATCAGCCCCAGCATTTT.

The chain links TRBV25-1 to TRBJ1-4; 8 bases are a match to TRBD1. Germline CDR1 is MGHDK and CDR2 is SYGVNS. V dropped 6 bases and J dropped 8; count of bases not matched to a gene: 2. The CDR3 consists of 12 residues. The DNA of the CDR3 is TGTGCCAGCAGCTGGACAGGGGAAAAACTGTTTTTT. Translated: CASSWTGEKLFF.

The table lists this clone with a count of one. The chain couples TRBV24-1 to TRBJ2-5; 8 bases match TRBD2. Trimming cost V 5 bases and J 5 bases; bases outside gene matches: 6. Germline V gene lookup returns CDR1 KGHDR and CDR2 SFDVKD. The CDR3 length is 14 residues. The CDR3, as DNA: TGTGCCACCAGTGGCGGGAGGCCCTGGGAGACCCAGTACTTC. The encoded protein is CATSGGRPWETQYF.

The gene calls are TRBV19 and TRBJ1-2, with D maybe TRBD1 (6 bases). Germline CDR1 reads LNHDA; CDR2 reads SQIVND (reference sequence). V dropped 2 bases and J dropped 5 bases, with 15 bases sitting between them. The CDR3 has 15 residues. CDR3 bases: TGTGCCAGTAGTATACCTCCAGGTGGACAGTATGGCTACACCTTC. Translated, it gives CASSIPPGGQYGYTF.

CDR3 DNA sequence: TGTGCCAGCTCCGTTCGGCGGGAGGGGAACGAGCAGTACTTC. It codes for CASSVRREGNEQYF. This chain connects TRBV6-5 to TRBJ2-7, with 9 bases fitting TRBD2. CDR3 size: 14 residues. With 8 bases clipped from V and 5 bases from J, the junction kept 10 bases outside the gene matches. Per germline, CDR1 MNHEY and CDR2 SVGAGI.

This rearrangement joins TRBV28 to TRBJ2-3, with 10 bases fitting TRBD2. This CDR3 has 16 amino acids. Germline V gene data show CDR1 as MDHEN and CDR2 as SYDVKM. V shed 6 bases and J 5 bases; nucleotides not matched to a gene: 11. CDR3 sequence (DNA): TGTGCCAGCAGCCTTGGGGGGGGACTAGCGATAGATACGCAGTATTTT. Its translation: CASSLGGGLAIDTQYF.

The gene calls are TRBV20-1 and TRBJ1-1; D remains unclear. CDR1 is DFQATT, CDR2 SNEGSKA, per germline (reference sequence). The CDR3 covers 13 residues. V shed 3 bases and J shed 5 bases, with 13 bases lying between them. CDR3 DNA: TGCAGTGCTAGTCGAGGGAAGTGGACTGAAGCTTTCTTT. Translation gives CSASRGKWTEAFF.

This chain links TRBV30 with TRBJ1-5, with 8 bases matching TRBD1. With 0 bases clipped from V and 4 bases from J, the junction kept 8 bases outside the gene matches. CDR1 and CDR2 from the germline V gene are GTSNPN and SVGIG (reference sequence). The CDR3 has 16 residues. CDR3 sequence: CAWSVRVTGDNQPQHF. CDR3 DNA sequence: TGTGCCTGGAGTGTACGAGTGACAGGGGATAATCAGCCCCAGCATTTT.